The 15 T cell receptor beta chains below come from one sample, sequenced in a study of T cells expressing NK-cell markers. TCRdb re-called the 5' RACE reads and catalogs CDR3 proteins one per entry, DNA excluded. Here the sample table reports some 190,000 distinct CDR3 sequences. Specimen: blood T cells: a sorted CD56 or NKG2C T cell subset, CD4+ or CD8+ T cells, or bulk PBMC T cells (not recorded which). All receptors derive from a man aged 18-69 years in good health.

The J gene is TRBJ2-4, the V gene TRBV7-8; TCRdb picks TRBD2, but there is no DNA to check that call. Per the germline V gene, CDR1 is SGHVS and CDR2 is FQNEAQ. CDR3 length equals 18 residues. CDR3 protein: CASSPTSGGPLAKNIQYF.

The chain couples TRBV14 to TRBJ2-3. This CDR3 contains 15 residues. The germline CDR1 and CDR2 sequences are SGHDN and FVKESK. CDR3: CASSQEAGWADTQYF. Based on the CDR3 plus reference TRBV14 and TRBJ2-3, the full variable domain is EAGVTQFPSHSVIEKGQTVTLRCDPISGHDNLYWYRRVMGKEIKFLLHFVKESKQDESGMPNNRFLAERTGGTYSTLKVQPAELEDSGVYFCASSQEAGWADTQYFGPGTRLTVL.

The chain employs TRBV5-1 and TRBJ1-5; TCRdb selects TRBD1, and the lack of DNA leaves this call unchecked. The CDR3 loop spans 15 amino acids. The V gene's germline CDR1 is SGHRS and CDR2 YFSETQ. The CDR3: CASSLSPGGNQPQHF.

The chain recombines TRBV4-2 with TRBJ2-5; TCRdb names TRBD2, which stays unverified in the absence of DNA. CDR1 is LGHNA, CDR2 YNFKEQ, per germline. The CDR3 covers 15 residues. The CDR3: CASSQVRERGETQYF.

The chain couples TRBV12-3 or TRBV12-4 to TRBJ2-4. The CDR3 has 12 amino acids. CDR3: CASSSGFSDQYF.

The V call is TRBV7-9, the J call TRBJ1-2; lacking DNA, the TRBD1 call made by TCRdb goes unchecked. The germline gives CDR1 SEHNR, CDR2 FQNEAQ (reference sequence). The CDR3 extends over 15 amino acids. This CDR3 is CASSLRTDDNYGYTF.

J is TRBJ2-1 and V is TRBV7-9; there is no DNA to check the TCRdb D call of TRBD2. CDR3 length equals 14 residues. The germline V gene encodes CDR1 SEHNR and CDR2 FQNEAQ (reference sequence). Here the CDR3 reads CASSLASWASEQFF. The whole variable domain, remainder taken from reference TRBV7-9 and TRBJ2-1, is DTGVSQNPRHKITKRGQNVTFRCDPISEHNRLYWYRQTLGQGPEFLTYFQNEAQLEKSRLLSDRFSAERPKGSFSTLEIQRTEQGDSAMYLCASSLASWASEQFFGPGTRLTVL.

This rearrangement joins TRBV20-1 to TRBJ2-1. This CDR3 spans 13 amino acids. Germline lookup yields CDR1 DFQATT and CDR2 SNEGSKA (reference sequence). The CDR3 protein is CSARTGLLYEQFF.

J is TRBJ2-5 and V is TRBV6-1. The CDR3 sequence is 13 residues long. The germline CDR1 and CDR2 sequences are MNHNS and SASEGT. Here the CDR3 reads CASGLKPQETQYF.

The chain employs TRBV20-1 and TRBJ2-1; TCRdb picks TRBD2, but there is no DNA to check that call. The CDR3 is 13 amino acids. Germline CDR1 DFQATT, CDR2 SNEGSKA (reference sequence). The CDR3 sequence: CSASTSDYNEQFF.

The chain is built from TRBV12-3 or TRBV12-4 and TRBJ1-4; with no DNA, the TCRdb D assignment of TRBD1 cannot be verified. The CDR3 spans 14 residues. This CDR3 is CASSLRGVGEKLFF.

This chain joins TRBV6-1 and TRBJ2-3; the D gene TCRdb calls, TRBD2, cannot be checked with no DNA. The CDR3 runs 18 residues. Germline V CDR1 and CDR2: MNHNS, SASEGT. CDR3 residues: CASSEEAYPIDSGDTQYF.

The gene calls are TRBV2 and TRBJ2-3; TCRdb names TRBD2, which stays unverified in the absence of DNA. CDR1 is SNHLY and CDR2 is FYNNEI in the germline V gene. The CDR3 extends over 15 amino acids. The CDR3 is CASRATTTLTDTQYF.

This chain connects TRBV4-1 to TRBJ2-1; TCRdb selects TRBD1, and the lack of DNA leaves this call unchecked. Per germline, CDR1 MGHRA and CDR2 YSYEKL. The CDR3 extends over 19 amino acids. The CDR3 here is CASSQDTMRGARPYNEQFF.

The CDR3 is CASSVALGTDTQYF. The chain joins TRBV9 to TRBJ2-3. The CDR3 sequence is 14 residues long. Germline assignment: CDR1 SGDLS and CDR2 YYNGEE.